The clone carrying this T cell receptor beta chain was picked up a small number of times. Repertoires were generated with immunoSEQ multiplex PCR, while TCRdb's copy carries only in-frame clones and drops some. The sample contains 100,000 or so clones, roughly 80% of which appear only once. This specimen comes from a study of blood T cell repertoires in COVID-19. As for the study in general: Acute and convalescent COVID-19 specimens originated in the United States, Italy and Spain.

With 6 bases clipped from V and 2 bases from J, the junction kept 6 bases outside the gene matches. The CDR3 covers 15 residues. The germline gives CDR1 MDHEN, CDR2 SYDVKM. The chain links TRBV28 to TRBJ1-5; the match to TRBD1 covers 8 bases. The receptor comes from a woman of 80 years or more with acute or convalescent COVID-19. Sequencing used peripheral blood. The CDR3 nucleotides read TGTGCCAGCAGCCTACCGGGACAGGGCAATCAGCCCCAGCATTTT. Translating gives CASSLPGQGNQPQHF.